One T cell receptor beta chain is described in this entry. V dropped 4 bases and J dropped 4; count of bases not matched to a gene: 10. The CDR3 runs 16 residues. Germline V CDR1 and CDR2: SGHKS, YYEKEE (reference sequence). The record originates from a study of blood T cell repertoires in COVID-19. Turning to the study itself: The analysed material was cDNA or gDNA that came from T cells, B-cell-depleted T cells, or PBMCs.

In the source study's methods: Cell counts per sample came from amplifying reference gene primers. Measured with immunoSEQ multiplex PCR; TCRdb has only the in-frame clones, and not every one. That table gives V, J and clone size, and the DNA gave D and trimming. Seen here are about 180,000 clones, over 75% observed once, and the top ten hold around 24%. The sequenced sample consisted of peripheral blood. The chain couples TRBV5-5 to TRBJ2-1; TRBD1 agrees at 8 bases. The TCR was taken from a woman in her 70s with acute or convalescent COVID-19. CDR3 DNA: TGTGCCAGCAGCCCCATGCCAGGGGGCCGTTACAATGAGCAGTTCTTC. It is translated as CASSPMPGGRYNEQFF. The full variable domain, completed using reference TRBV5-5 and TRBJ2-1, is DAGVTQSPTHLIKTRGQQVTLRCSPISGHKSVSWYQQVLGQGPQFIFQYYEKEERGRGNFPDRFSARQFPNYSSELNVNALLLGDSALYLCASSPMPGGRYNEQFFGPGTRLTVL.